The rows below give T cell receptor beta chains drawn from one sample of a study of neurological immune-mediated disorders. TCRdb used MiXCR to reprocess the 5' RACE reads, holding one entry per CDR3 protein. The table records about 14,000 distinct CDR3 sequences, less than 15% of them present only once. Sequencing was performed on CD8+ T cells from blood. Every receptor here comes from a female donor with HTLV-1-associated myelopathy (HAM/TSP). CDR3s include the opening cysteine and the closing phenylalanine or tryptophan. A D gene is named only where the DNA matches it firmly. Clone size is given for some rows only: seen once, a few or many times, or a class if the clone is expanded.

TRBV20-1	TRBJ1-2	.	TRBD1	TGCAGTGCTAGAGAACAGGGGGGTGTCTATGGCTACACCTTC	CSAREQGGVYGYTF
TRBV7-9	TRBJ2-1	.	TRBD2	TGTGCCAGCAGCCCCCGGACTAGCGGGAGCTACAATGAGCAGTTCTTC	CASSPRTSGSYNEQFF
TRBV27	TRBJ1-6	many	.	TGTGCCAGCGGCTTTGGGGGTTCACCCCTCCACTTT	CASGFGGSPLHF
TRBV7-9	TRBJ1-2	few	.	TGTGCCAGCAGCTTAGAACACCCCTACACCTTC	CASSLEHPYTF
TRBV6-2/TRBV6-3	TRBJ2-2	many	.	TGTGCCAGCAGTTACGTCCCCCTCGGGGGTAACACCGGGGAGCTGTTTTTT	CASSYVPLGGNTGELFF
TRBV19	TRBJ1-2	few	.	TGTGCCAGTAGTATCTTTCCGGAGGTTGGCTACACCTTC	CASSIFPEVGYTF
TRBV7-3	TRBJ2-1	many	TRBD2	TGTGCCAGCAGCCAGGGACTAACCTACAATGAGCAGTTCTTC	CASSQGLTYNEQFF
TRBV6-2/TRBV6-3	TRBJ2-5	many	TRBD2	TGTGCCAGCAGTTTACTACCAGGGACTAGCGAATTTCAAGAGACCCAGTACTTC	CASSLLPGTSEFQETQYF
TRBV3-1	TRBJ2-3	many	TRBD2	TGTGCCAGCAGCCAAGATATTCACAGAGCGGGAGTAGAAGATACGCAGTATTTT	CASSQDIHRAGVEDTQYF
TRBV12-3/TRBV12-4	TRBJ1-1	many	TRBD1	TGTGCCAGCAGTCCGACAGGGGGGATGAACACTGAAGCTTTCTTT	CASSPTGGMNTEAFF
TRBV29-1	TRBJ2-2	many	TRBD2	TGCAGCGTTGAATTCACTAGCGGGAGGGACGCGAACACCGGGGAGCTGTTTTTT	CSVEFTSGRDANTGELFF